This TCR beta chain was observed in a study of Ad26.COV2.S vaccination and SARS-CoV-2 variants. Clones were read by immunoSEQ multiplex PCR, and TCRdb kept only the in-frame ones, dropping some. The data show over 400,000 clones, with roughly 90% seen just once and under 2% held by the top ten. Treatment reported: roughly 20 received Ad26.COV2.S at low or high dose, single or two shots; 5 received placebo; per-sample allocation not given. Samples came from day 63 after the first vaccine or placebo injection. The source is a person aged 18-65 years who received the Ad26.COV2.S COVID-19 vaccine or a placebo. The sample was peripheral blood, taken in a trial of Ad26.COV2.S vaccine versus placebo.

The CDR3 DNA follows: TGTGCCAGCCGGGACAGGTCGACTTCCTACGAGCAGTACTTC. Its protein product is CASRDRSTSYEQYF. V and J are TRBV7-2 and TRBJ2-7, with TRBD1 matching 8 bases. This CDR3 is 14 amino acids long. V trimming: 8 bases; J trimming: 1 base; junction bases outside the gene matches: 7. Germline V gives CDR1 SGHTA, CDR2 FQGNSA. The whole variable domain, remainder taken from reference TRBV7-2 and TRBJ2-7, is GAGVSQSPSNKVTEKGKDVELRCDPISGHTALYWYRQSLGQGLEFLIYFQGNSAPDKSGLPSDRFSAERTGGSVSTLTIQRTQQEDSAVYLCASRDRSTSYEQYFGPGTRLTVT.